These 4 T cell receptor beta chains originate from one sample sequenced in a study of T cells after somatic rescue of genetic block. Assay: immunoSEQ multiplex PCR; the TCRdb copy retains only in-frame clones and omits some. The sample shows 67,000 or so clones, roughly 90% of them seen only once. Sequencing was carried out using peripheral blood mononuclear cells (PBMCs). Receptor source: a man aged 30-40 years.

The chain uses TRBV19 and TRBJ2-1; 10 positions match TRBD2. The V segment lost 5 bases and the J segment 7 bases; nucleotides outside the gene matches: 8. CDR3 length: 15 residues. Per the germline V gene, CDR1 is LNHDA and CDR2 is SQIVND (reference sequence). CDR3 protein: CASSPLAGGGNEQFF. CDR3 sequence (DNA): TGTGCCAGTAGTCCCTTAGCGGGAGGAGGTAATGAGCAGTTCTTC.

This chain links TRBV7-8 with TRBJ2-3; D is unresolved. Germline CDR1 is SGHVS and CDR2 is FQNEAQ. This CDR3 has 13 residues. V lost 4 bases to trimming and J lost 5 bases, with 10 bases between them. CDR3 loop: CASSSVILDTQYF. The CDR3 DNA is TGTGCCAGCAGCTCCGTTATCTTAGATACGCAGTATTTT.

V gene TRBV5-1 combines with J gene TRBJ2-7, with 9 bases identical to TRBD1. This CDR3 contains 15 residues. Germline V lookup: CDR1 SGHRS, CDR2 YFSETQ. V dropped 4 bases and J dropped 12; count of bases not matched to a gene: 17. The CDR3 bases are TGCGCCAGCAGCGGGACAGGGAATGGGCTAATAGGTGCGTACTTC. Residues: CASSGTGNGLIGAYF.

The rearrangement joins TRBV23-1 to TRBJ2-4; 9 bases agree with TRBD1. TRBV23-1 carries the ORF label, with uncertain function. V gave up 4 bases and J gave up 5 bases; unmatched junction bases: 6. The CDR3 has 15 amino acids. DNA of the CDR3: TGCGCCAGCAGTCCTCTCCGGGACAGGGAAAACATTCAGTACTTC. Translating gives CASSPLRDRENIQYF.